The rows below give T cell receptor beta chains drawn from one sample of a study of post-analysis software for immune sequencing data. MiXCR was run by TCRdb on the PCR reads, yielding one entry per CDR3 protein. The data contain roughly 870,000 distinct CDR3 sequences, about 53% of them singletons. Sequencing input: blood. These receptor sequences come from a girl between 10 and 17 years old with multiple sclerosis. CDR3s include the opening cysteine and the closing phenylalanine or tryptophan. Fields, in order: D gene, J gene, clone size, V gene, CDR3 DNA, CDR3 protein. A D gene is named only where the DNA matches it firmly. A row's size may be missing; if present it is once, few, many or a size class.

>.|TRBJ2-3|.|TRBV7-9
TGTGCCAGCAGCTTAGCAACGGGACTGACAGATACGCAGTATTTT
CASSLATGLTDTQYF
>.|TRBJ2-7|.|TRBV20-1
TGCAGTGCTAGAGATGGGGCGGGGGACACCTACGAGCAGTACTTC
CSARDGAGDTYEQYF
>TRBD2|TRBJ2-1|.|TRBV12-3/TRBV12-4
TGTGCCAGCAGTTTATCTGTCTCGGGAGGGTCGAATGAGCAGTTCTTC
CASSLSVSGGSNEQFF
>.|TRBJ2-7|.|TRBV29-1
TGCAGCGTACTCGGGACACAGTCTTACGAGCAGTACTTC
CSVLGTQSYEQYF
>.|TRBJ2-7|few|TRBV10-3
TGTGCCATCAGCATAGAGAGTACCTACGAGCAGTACTTC
CAISIESTYEQYF
>.|TRBJ2-7|.|TRBV20-1
TGCAGTGCTAGTCGACAGCCCGAGCAGTACTTC
CSASRQPEQYF
>TRBD2|TRBJ2-5|.|TRBV14
TGTGCCAGCAGCCCCAGTGACACTAGCGGATACCAAGAGACCCAGTACTTC
CASSPSDTSGYQETQYF
>.|TRBJ2-7|.|TRBV7-7
TGTGCTAGCAGCTTGGCGGAGGACTACGAGCAGTACTTC
CASSLAEDYEQYF
>.|TRBJ2-7|.|TRBV5-1
TGCGCCAGCAGCCCCGACCCCGCCTACGAGCAGTACTTC
CASSPDPAYEQYF
>.|TRBJ2-7|.|TRBV7-9
TGTGCCAGCAGCAACTACAGGGCACAAACTTCGGGCGAGCAGTACTTC
CASSNYRAQTSGEQYF
>TRBD2|TRBJ2-1|few|TRBV5-1
TGCGCCAGCAGCTTGGCCAGGCTAGCGGGAGTGGATGAGCAGTTCTTC
CASSLARLAGVDEQFF
>TRBD1|TRBJ2-4|.|TRBV20-1
TGCAGTGCTAGATCCATTAAGGGACAGGGTTCGGGCAAAAACATTCAGTACTTC
CSARSIKGQGSGKNIQYF
>TRBD1|TRBJ1-4|.|TRBV5-1
TGCGCCATCCTGGACAGGGGAGACGAAAAACTGTTTTTT
CAILDRGDEKLFF
>.|TRBJ2-1|.|TRBV29-1
TGCAGCGTTGAAAGGGGCGGGACGAGCTCCTACAATGAGCAGTTCTTC
CSVERGGTSSYNEQFF
>TRBD2|TRBJ2-5|.|TRBV5-1
TGCGCCAGCAGCAACGGACTAGCGGAGGGACAGGAGACCCAGTACTTC
CASSNGLAEGQETQYF
>.|TRBJ2-3|.|TRBV12-3/TRBV12-4
TGTGCCAGCAGTTTAAAGGCGGCAGATGCGCAGTATTTT
CASSLKAADAQYF
>TRBD2|TRBJ2-1|few|TRBV6-5
TGTGCCAGCAGCCAAAGGGGGGCTAGCGGGCACCTTGAGTTCTTC
CASSQRGASGHLEFF
>TRBD1|TRBJ1-1|.|TRBV10-3
TGTGCCATCAGTGCGGGACAGGGTCCAGCTGAAGCTTTCTTT
CAISAGQGPAEAFF
>.|TRBJ2-1|.|TRBV10-3
TGTGCCATCAGTGACGGGAATTCACGGGGCAATGAGCAGTTCTTC
CAISDGNSRGNEQFF
>TRBD2|TRBJ2-3|.|TRBV7-2
TGTGCCAGCAGCCCCCAGGCGACTAGCGGTCATACGCAGTATTTT
CASSPQATSGHTQYF